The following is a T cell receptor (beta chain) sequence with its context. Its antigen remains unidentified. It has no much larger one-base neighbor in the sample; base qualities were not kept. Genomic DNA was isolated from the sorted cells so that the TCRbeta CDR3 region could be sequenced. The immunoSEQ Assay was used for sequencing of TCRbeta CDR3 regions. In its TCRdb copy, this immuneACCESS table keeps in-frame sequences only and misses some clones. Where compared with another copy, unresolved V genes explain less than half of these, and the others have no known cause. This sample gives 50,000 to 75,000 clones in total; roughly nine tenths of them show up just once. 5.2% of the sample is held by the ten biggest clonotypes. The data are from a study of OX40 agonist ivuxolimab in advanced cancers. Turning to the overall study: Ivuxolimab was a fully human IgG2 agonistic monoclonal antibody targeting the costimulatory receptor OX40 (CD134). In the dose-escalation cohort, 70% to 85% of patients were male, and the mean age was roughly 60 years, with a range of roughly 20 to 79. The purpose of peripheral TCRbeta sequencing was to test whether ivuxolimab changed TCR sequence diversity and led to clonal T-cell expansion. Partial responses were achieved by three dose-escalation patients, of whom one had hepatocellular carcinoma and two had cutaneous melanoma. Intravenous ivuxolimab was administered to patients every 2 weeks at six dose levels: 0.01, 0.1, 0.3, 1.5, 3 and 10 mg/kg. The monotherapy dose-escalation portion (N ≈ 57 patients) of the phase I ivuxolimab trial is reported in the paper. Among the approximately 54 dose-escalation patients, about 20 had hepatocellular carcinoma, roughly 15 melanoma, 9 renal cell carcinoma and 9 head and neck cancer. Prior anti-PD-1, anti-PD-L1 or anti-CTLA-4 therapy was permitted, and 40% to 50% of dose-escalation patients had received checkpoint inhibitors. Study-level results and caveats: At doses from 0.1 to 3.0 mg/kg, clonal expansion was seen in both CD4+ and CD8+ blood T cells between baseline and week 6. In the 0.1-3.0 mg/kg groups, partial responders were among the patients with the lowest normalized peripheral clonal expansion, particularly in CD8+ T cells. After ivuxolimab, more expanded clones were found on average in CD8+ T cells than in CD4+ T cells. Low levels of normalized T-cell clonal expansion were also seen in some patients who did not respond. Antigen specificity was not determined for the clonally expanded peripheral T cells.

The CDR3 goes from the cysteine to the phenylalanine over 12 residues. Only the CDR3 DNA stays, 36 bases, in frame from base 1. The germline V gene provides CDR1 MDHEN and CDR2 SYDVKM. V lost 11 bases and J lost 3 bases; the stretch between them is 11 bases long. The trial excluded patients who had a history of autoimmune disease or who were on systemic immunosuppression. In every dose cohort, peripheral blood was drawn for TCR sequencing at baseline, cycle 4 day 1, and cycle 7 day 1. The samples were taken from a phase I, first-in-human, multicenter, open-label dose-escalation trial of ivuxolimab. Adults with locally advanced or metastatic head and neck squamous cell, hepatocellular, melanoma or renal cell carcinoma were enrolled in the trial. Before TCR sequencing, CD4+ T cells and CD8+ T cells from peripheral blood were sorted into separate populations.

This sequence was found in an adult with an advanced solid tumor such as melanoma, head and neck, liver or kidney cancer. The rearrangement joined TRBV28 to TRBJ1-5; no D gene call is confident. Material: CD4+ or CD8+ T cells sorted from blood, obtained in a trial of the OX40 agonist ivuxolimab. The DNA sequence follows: TGTGCCTGTGGGCGGCTCAATCAGCCCCAGCATTTT. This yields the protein CACGRLNQPQHF. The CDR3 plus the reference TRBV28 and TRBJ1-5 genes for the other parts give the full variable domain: DVKVTQSSRYLVKRTGEKVFLECVQDMDHENMFWYRQDPGLGLRLIYFSYDVKMKEKGDIPEGYSVSREKKERFSLILESASTNQTSMYLCACGRLNQPQHFGDGTRLSIL.